The present entry profiles one TCR beta chain with its context. In the original processing: Amplification with reference gene primers provided the estimates of nucleated cell counts. Measured with immunoSEQ multiplex PCR; TCRdb has only the in-frame clones, and not every one. V, J and clone size are taken as reported in that table, and D and trimming were inferred from the DNA itself. The sample includes 200,000 to 250,000 clones, less than 90% of them seen just once. These data are taken from a study of blood T cell repertoires in COVID-19. This CDR3 comprises 12 residues. V lost 2 bases and J lost 4, with 3 bases in between. In germline, CDR1 is LNHDA, CDR2 SQIVND (reference sequence).

Sequenced material: PBMCs or T cells enriched from blood (not recorded which). The V and J genes are TRBV19 and TRBJ2-1; the D is unclear. The source of this sequence is a woman in her thirties or forties who had recovered from COVID-19. The DNA for the CDR3 is TGTGCCAGTAGTATATCGTACAATGAGCAGTTCTTC. Amino acid sequence: CASSISYNEQFF.